This T cell receptor beta chain originates from a study of CD4 T cell repertoires in COVID-19 (dated by TCRdb to the early 2020s). Regarding the complete study: For cross-reactivity analysis, CFSE-low cells were expanded with IL-2 for less than eleven days, then relabeled and restimulated with spike proteins from other coronaviruses. Naturally processed CD4+ T cell responses to SARS-CoV-2 spike and nucleoprotein were characterized in COVID-19-recovered individuals, and clonal composition was assessed by TCR Vbeta sequencing. TCR Vbeta repertoire analysis of SARS-CoV-2-reactive T cells was conducted at the subset level in a few recovered individuals. The paper as a whole reports these results and caveats: Between about 6.5 and 28% of SARS-CoV-2 clonotypes were also found in SARS-CoV and/or HKU1 spike-stimulated secondary cultures, consistent with cross-reactivity. Several of the most expanded SARS-CoV-2-reactive clonotypes were found to be shared between two or all three memory subsets, suggesting intraclonal diversification.

Reading the label with the study, this specimen's time point is: sample from a COVID-19-recovered individual after infection. The donors were patients who had recovered from mild-to-severe COVID-19. Uncultured memory T cell samples were sequenced directly after ex vivo isolation. CD4+ total memory, central memory, effector memory and circulating T follicular helper cells were isolated from peripheral blood mononuclear cells. Per the germline V gene, MNHEY is the CDR1 and SVGAGI is the CDR2. Spanning cysteine to phenylalanine, the CDR3 consists of 14 amino acids. The CDR3 DNA has 42 bases and is translated from base 1. The trim is 5 bases for V and 0 bases for J, with a gap of 10 bases between the germline ends. To prepare the library, the immunoSEQ multiplex PCR assay was applied. The original pipeline was this. The Chao-Jaccard similarity index and the number of shared clonotypes were used to measure repertoire overlap between subsets. TCRdb provides this immuneACCESS table in a form limited to in-frame rearrangements. Some clones are lacking; in checked studies, under half of them reflect an unresolved V gene, and why the rest are absent is not known. From that table come the V and J calls and clone size; the DNA was used to work out D and trimming. The sample yields 70,000 to 95,000 clones; about four fifths were counted once. The biggest ten clones account for about 0.58% of the sample.

As concerns this clone: Its cognate antigen has yet to be identified. The sample holds no much larger clone one base away, and base qualities are not on file.

Sample: CD4+ T cells from peripheral blood, taken after recovery from COVID-19. This sequence uses TRBV6-5 and TRBJ1-1, with a weak D call of TRBD1 (5 bases match). The receptor was derived from a human donor who had COVID-19. CDR3 reads: CASSPGPVNTEAFF. Here is the DNA: TGTGCCAGCAGTCCGGGACCTGTGAACACTGAAGCTTTCTTT.